The T cell receptor beta chain under discussion was sequenced for a study of circulating CD8 cells and anti-PD-1 response in melanoma. From live CD3+CD8+TCRalphabeta+ cells, four PD-1 and/or TIGIT subsets were sorted. CDR1 is MDHEN and CDR2 is SYDVKM in the germline V gene. V lost 2 bases and J lost 1; bases outside the gene matches: 13. This CDR3 comprises 21 residues. TCR libraries were prepared from approximately 15 ng of total RNA with the QIAseq Immune Repertoire TCR panel. TCRdb analysed the reads with MiXCR anew, one entry per CDR3 protein. The repertoire has about 360 distinct CDR3 sequences, nearly 9% of them found once; the top ten carry 62%. In its sample, this clonotype ranks as medium-sized.

The chain is built from TRBV28 and TRBJ2-2, with 13 bases fitting TRBD2. This clonotype originated in a human donor with melanoma. This specimen consisted of CD8+ T cells from PBMCs, obtained at baseline or after one month of anti-PD-1 therapy (not recorded which). The CDR3 nucleotides read TGTGCCAGCAGTTTAGCCCACGGACTAGCGGGAGTGGTGAAGAACACCGGGGAGCTGTTTTTT. It encodes CASSLAHGLAGVVKNTGELFF. Filled out from reference TRBV28 and TRBJ2-2, the complete variable domain reads DVKVTQSSRYLVKRTGEKVFLECVQDMDHENMFWYRQDPGLGLRLIYFSYDVKMKEKGDIPEGYSVSREKKERFSLILESASTNQTSMYLCASSLAHGLAGVVKNTGELFFGEGSRLTVL.